This T cell receptor (beta chain) was profiled in a study of vaccination and CD4 T cells after COVID-19. The CDR3 has 17 residues. Germline CDR1 and CDR2: DFQATT and SNEGSKA (reference sequence). V was shortened by 5 bases and J by 0 bases, with 22 bases between the two germline ends. The treatment here: 10-day PBMC culture with coronavirus spike peptide pools or control peptides (ViraFEST assay). Once obtained from cultured CD4+ T cells, the DNA was sequenced using the Oncomine TCR Beta short-read assay. TCRdb processed the PCR reads anew with MiXCR; each CDR3 protein has one entry. The sample lists approximately 9,600 distinct CDR3 sequences, over 30% occurring once. As concerns this clonotype: Its specificity is not known.

The receptor comes from a human donor who had recovered from COVID-19. The V call is TRBV20-1, the J call TRBJ1-2; possibly TRBD1 for D (5 bases). Sequenced material: CD4+ T cells from blood, cultured in vitro, taken after SARS-CoV-2 vaccination. The CDR3 is CSASSGLAGGPNYGYTF. The CDR3 bases are TGCAGTGCTTCTTCGGGACTAGCGGGAGGGCCTAACTATGGCTACACCTTC.